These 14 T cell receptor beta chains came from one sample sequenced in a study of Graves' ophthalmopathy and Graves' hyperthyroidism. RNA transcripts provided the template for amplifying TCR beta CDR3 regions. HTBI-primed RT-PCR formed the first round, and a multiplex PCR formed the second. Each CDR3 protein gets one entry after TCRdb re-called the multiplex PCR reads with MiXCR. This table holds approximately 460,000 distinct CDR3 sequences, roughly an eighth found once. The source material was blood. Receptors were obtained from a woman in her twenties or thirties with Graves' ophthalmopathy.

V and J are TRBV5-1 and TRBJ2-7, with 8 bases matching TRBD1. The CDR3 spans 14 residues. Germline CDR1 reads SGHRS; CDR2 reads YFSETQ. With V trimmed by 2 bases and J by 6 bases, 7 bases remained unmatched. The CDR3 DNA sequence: TGCGCCAGCAGCTTCGGACAGGGCAGGTCCGAGCAGTACTTC. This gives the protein CASSFGQGRSEQYF.

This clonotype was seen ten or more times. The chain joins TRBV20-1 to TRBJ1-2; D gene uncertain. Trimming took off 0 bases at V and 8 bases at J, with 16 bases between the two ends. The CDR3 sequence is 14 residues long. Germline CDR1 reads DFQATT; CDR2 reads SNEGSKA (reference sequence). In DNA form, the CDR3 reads TGCAGTGCTAGAGAGCTTGGAGGGCCGCGAGGCTACACCTTC. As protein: CSARELGGPRGYTF.

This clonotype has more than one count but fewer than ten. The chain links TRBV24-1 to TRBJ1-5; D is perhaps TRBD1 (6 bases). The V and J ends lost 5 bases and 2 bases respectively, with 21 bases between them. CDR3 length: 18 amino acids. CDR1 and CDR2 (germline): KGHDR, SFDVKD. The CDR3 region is CATSAGGAGYRGNQPQHF. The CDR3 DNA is TGTGCCACCAGTGCTGGAGGGGCCGGGTACAGGGGCAATCAGCCCCAGCATTTT.

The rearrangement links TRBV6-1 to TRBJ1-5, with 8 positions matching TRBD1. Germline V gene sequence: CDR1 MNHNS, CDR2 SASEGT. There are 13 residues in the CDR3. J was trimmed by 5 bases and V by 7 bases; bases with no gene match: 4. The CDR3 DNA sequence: TGTGCCAGCAATGCAGGGGGCTATCAGCCCCAGCATTTT. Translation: CASNAGGYQPQHF.

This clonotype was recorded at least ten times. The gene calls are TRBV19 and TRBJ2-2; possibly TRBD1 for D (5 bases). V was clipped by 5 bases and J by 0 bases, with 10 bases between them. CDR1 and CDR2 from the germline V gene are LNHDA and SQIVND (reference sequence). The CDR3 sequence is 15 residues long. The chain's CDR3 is CASSWATANTGELFF. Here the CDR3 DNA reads TGTGCCAGTAGTTGGGCGACAGCGAACACCGGGGAGCTGTTTTTT.

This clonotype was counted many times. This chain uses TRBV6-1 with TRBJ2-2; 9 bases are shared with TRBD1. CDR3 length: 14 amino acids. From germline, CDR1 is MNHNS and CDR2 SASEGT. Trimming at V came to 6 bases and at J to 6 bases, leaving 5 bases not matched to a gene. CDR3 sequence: CASRWTGDAGELFF. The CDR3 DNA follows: TGTGCCAGCAGATGGACAGGGGACGCCGGGGAGCTGTTTTTT.

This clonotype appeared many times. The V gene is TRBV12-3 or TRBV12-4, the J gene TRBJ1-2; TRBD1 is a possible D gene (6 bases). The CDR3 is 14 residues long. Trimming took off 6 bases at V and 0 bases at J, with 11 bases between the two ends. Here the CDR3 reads CASSLTGTNYGYTF. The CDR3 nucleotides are TGTGCCAGCAGCCTAACAGGGACTAACTATGGCTACACCTTC.

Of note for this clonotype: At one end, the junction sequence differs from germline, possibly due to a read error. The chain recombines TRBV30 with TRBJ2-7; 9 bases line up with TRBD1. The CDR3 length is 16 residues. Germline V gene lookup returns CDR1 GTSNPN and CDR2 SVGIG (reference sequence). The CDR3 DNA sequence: TGTGCCTGGAGGACGGAAGCGGGACAGGGATCCTACGAGCAGTGCTTC. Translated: CAWRTEAGQGSYEQCF.

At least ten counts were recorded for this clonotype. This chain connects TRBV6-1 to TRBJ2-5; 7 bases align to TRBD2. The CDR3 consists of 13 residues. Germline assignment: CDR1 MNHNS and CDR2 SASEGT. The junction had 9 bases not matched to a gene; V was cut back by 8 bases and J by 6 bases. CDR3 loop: CASRGSGGKTQYF. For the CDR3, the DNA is TGTGCCAGCCGCGGGAGTGGAGGGAAGACCCAGTACTTC.

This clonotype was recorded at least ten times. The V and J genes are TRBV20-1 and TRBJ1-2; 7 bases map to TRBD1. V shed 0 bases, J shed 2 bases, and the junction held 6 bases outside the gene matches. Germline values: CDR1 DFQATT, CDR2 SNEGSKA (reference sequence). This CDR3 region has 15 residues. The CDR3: CSARDMGTANYGYTF. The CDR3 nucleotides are TGCAGTGCTAGAGATATGGGGACAGCAAACTATGGCTACACCTTC.

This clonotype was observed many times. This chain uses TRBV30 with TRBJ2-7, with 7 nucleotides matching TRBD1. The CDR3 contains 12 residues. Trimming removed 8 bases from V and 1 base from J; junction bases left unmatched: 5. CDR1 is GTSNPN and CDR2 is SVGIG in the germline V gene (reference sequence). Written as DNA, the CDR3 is TGTGCCGCGAGGGGGCCTTCCTACGAGCAGTACTTC. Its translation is CAARGPSYEQYF.

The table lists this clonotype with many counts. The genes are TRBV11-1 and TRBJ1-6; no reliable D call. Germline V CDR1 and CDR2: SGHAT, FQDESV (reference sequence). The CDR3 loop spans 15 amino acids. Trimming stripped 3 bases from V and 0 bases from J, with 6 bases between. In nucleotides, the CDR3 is TGTGCCAGCAGCTTTGGGGTCTCCTATAATTCACCCCTCCACTTT. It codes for CASSFGVSYNSPLHF.

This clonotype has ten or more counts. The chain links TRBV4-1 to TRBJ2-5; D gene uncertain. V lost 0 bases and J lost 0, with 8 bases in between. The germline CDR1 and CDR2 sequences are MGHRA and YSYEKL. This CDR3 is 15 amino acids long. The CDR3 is CASSQDRQYQETQYF. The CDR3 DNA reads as TGCGCCAGCAGCCAAGATCGGCAGTACCAAGAGACCCAGTACTTC.

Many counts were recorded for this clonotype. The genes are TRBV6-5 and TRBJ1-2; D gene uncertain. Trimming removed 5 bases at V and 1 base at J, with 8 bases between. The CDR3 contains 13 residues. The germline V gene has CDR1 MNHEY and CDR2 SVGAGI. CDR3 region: CASSTPNNYGYTF. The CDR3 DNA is TGTGCCAGCAGTACCCCGAATAACTATGGCTACACCTTC.